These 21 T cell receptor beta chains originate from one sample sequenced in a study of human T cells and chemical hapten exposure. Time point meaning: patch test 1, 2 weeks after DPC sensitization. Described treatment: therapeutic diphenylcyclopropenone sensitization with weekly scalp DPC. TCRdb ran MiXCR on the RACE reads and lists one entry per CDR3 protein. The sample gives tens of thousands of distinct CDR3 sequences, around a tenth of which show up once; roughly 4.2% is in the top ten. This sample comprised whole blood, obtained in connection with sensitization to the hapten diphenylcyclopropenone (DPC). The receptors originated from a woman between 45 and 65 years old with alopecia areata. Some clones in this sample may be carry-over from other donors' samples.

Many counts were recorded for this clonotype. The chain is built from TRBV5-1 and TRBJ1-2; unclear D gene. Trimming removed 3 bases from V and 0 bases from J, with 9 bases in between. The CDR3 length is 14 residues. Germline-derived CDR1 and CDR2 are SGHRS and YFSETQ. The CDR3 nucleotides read TGCGCCAGCAGCTCGGAGCTAACTAACTATGGCTACACCTTC. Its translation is CASSSELTNYGYTF.

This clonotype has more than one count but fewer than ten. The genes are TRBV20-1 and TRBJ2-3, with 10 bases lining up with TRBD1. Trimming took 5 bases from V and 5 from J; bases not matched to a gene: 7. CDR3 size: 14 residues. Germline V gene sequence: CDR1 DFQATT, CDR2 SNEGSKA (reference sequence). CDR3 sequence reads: CSAEDRGQGDTQYF. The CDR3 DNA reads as TGCAGTGCTGAAGACAGGGGGCAGGGAGATACGCAGTATTTT.

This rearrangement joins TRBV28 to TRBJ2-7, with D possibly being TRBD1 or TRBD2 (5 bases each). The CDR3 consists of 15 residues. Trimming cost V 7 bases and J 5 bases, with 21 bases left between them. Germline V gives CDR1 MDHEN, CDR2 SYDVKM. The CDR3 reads CASKVLLGPSDEQYF. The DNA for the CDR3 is TGTGCCAGCAAAGTACTTCTGGGACCTTCGGACGAGCAGTACTTC.

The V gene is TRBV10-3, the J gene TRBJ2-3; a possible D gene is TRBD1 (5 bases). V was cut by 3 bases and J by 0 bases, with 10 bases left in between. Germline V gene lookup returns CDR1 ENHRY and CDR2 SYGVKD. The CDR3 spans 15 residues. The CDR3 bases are TGTGCCATCAGTGAAGACAGTCCCAGCACAGATACGCAGTATTTT. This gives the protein CAISEDSPSTDTQYF.

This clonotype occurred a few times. The CDR3: CASSYTGEEQFF. The CDR3, as DNA: TGTGCCAGCAGTTACACAGGGGAGGAGCAGTTCTTC. The V and J genes are TRBV6-5 and TRBJ2-1, with 7 nucleotides matching TRBD1. The J segment lost 10 bases and the V segment lost 2 bases, leaving 2 bases of the junction unmatched. Germline CDR1 and CDR2: MNHEY and SVGAGI. The CDR3 has 12 amino acids.

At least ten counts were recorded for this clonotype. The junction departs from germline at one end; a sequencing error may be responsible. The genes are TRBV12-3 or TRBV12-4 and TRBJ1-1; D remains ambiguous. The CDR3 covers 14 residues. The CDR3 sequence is CASSLNGQAPEAFF. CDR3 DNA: TGTGCCAGCAGTTTAAATGGGCAGGCCCCTGAGGCTTTCTTT.

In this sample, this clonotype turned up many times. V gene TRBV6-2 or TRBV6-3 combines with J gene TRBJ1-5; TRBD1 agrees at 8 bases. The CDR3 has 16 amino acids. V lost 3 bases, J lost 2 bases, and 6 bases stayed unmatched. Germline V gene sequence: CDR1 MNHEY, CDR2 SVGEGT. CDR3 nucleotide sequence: TGTGCCAGCAGTTATCAGGGGGCGAGGGGCAATCAGCCCCAGCATTTT. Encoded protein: CASSYQGARGNQPQHF.

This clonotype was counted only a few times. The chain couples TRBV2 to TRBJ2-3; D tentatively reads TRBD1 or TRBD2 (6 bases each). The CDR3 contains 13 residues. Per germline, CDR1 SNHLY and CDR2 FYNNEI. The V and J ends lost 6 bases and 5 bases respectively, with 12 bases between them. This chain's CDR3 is CASRWGAGDTQYF. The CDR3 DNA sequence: TGTGCCAGCAGGTGGGGGGCTGGAGATACGCAGTATTTT.

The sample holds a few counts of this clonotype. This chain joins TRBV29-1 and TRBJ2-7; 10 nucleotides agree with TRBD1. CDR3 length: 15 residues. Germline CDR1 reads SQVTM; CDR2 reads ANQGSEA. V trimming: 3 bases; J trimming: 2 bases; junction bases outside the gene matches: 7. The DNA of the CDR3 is TGCAGCGTTGAGACAGGGGGCGTCCCACCCTACGAGCAGTACTTC. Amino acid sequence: CSVETGGVPPYEQYF.

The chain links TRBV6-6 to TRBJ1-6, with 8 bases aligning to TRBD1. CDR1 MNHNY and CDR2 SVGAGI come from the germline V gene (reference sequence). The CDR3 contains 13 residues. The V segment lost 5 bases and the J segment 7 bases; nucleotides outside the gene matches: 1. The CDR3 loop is CASSRDRNSPLHF. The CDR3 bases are TGTGCCAGCAGTCGGGACAGGAATTCACCCCTCCACTTT.

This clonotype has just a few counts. CDR3 nucleotide sequence: TGTGCCAGCAAACCTAGCGGGTTTGCAGATACGCAGTATTTT. Translation gives CASKPSGFADTQYF. V is TRBV2 and J is TRBJ2-3; 8 positions agree with TRBD2. Losses at the gene ends were 7 bases for V and 4 bases for J; bases not matched to a gene: 7. Germline assignment: CDR1 SNHLY and CDR2 FYNNEI. This CDR3 is built from 14 residues.

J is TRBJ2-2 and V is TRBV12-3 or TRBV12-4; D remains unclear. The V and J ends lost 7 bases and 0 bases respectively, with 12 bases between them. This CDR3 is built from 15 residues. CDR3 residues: CASNSPSTNTGELFF. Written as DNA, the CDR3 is TGTGCCAGCAACTCTCCATCGACGAACACCGGGGAGCTGTTTTTT.

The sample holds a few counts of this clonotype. CDR3 coding DNA: TGTGCCAGCACTCGCACGGGGGCTGAGCAGTTCTTC. Protein product: CASTRTGAEQFF. J is TRBJ2-1 and V is TRBV7-9; D is perhaps TRBD1 or TRBD2 (6 bases each). Germline CDR1 reads SEHNR; CDR2 reads FQNEAQ (reference sequence). Trimming removed 7 bases from V and 9 bases from J, with 13 bases in between. CDR3 size: 12 residues.

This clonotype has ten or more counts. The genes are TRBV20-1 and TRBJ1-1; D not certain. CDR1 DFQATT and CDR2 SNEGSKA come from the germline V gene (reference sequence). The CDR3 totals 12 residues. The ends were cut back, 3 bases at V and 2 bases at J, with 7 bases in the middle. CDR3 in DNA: TGCAGTGCTAGTTACAAAAACACTGAAGCTTTCTTT. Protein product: CSASYKNTEAFF.

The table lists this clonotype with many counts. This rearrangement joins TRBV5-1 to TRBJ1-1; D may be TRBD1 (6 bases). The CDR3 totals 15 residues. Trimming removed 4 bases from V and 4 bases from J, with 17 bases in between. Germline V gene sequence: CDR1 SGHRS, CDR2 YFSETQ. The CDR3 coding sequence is TGCGCCAGCAGCCGGGACACCTCCCGGGGCACTGAAGCTTTCTTT. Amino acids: CASSRDTSRGTEAFF.

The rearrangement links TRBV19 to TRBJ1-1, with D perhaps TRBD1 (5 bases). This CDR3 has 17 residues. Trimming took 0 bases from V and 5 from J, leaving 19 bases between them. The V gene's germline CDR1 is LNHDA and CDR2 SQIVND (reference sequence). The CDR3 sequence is CASSIDRQGGSITEAFF. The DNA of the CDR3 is TGTGCCAGTAGTATAGATCGCCAGGGAGGCTCGATTACTGAAGCTTTCTTT.

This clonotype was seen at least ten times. The CDR3, as DNA: TGTGCCAGCAGTTTCGGGACATCCCTGGGGACTGAAGCTTTCTTT. Translating it yields CASSFGTSLGTEAFF. V gene TRBV12-3 or TRBV12-4 combines with J gene TRBJ1-1; a weak D match, TRBD1 (6 bases). This CDR3 region has 15 residues. The V and J ends lost 3 bases and 5 bases respectively, with 16 bases between them.

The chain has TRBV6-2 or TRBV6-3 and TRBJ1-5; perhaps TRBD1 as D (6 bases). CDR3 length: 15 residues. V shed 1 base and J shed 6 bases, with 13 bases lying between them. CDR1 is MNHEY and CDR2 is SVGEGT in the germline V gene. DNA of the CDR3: TGTGCCAGCAGTTACTGGGTAGGGGGAGCTCAGCCCCAGCATTTT. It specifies CASSYWVGGAQPQHF.

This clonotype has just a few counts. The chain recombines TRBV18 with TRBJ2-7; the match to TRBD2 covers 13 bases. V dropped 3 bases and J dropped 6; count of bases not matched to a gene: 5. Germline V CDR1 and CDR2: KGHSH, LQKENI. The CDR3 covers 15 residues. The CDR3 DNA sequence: TGTGCCAGCTCACCTACCAGGACTAGCGGGAGCGAGCAGTACTTC. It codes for CASSPTRTSGSEQYF.

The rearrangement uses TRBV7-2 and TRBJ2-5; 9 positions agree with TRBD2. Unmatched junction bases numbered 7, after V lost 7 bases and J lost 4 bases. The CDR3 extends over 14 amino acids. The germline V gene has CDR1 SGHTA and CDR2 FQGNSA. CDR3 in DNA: TGTGCCAGCATGAGGCGGGGGGGCCCAGAGACCCAGTACTTC. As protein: CASMRRGGPETQYF.

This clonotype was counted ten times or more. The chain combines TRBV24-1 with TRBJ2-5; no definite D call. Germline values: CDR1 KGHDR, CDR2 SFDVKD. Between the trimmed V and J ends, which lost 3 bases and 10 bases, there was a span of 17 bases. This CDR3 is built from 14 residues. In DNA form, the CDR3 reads TGTGCCACCAGTGATCGAGGATCTCCCGATGGCCAGTACTTC. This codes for CATSDRGSPDGQYF.